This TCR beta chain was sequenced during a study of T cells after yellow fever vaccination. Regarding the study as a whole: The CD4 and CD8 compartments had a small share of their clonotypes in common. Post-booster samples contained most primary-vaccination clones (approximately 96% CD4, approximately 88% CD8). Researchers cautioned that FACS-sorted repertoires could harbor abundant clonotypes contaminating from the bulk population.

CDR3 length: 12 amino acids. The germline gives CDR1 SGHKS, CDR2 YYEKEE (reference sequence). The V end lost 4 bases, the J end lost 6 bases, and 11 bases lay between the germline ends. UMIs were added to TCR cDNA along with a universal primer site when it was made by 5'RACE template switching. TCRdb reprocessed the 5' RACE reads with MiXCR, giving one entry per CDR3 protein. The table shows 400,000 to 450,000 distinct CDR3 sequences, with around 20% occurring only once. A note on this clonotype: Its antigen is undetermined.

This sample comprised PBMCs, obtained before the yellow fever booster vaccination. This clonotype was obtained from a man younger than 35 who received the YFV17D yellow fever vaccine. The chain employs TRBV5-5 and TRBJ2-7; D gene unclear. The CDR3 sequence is CASSQRLGEQYF. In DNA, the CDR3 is TGTGCCAGCAGCCAACGGCTGGGCGAGCAGTACTTC. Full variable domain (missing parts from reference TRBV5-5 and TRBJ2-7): DAGVTQSPTHLIKTRGQQVTLRCSPISGHKSVSWYQQVLGQGPQFIFQYYEKEERGRGNFPDRFSARQFPNYSSELNVNALLLGDSALYLCASSQRLGEQYFGPGTRLTVT.